These 8 T cell receptor beta chains came from one sample sequenced in a study of T cell responses to AZD1222 COVID-19 vaccine. Assay: immunoSEQ multiplex PCR; the TCRdb copy retains only in-frame clones and omits some. This table has about 93,000 clones, roughly nine tenths appearing once. The sequences come from peripheral blood, collected 28 days after the second AZD1222 dose. The receptors derive from an adult who received the AZD1222 COVID-19 vaccine.

This clone was seen only once. The chain is built from TRBV5-5 and TRBJ2-7, with D possibly being TRBD1 (6 bases). The CDR3 is made up of 15 amino acids. The germline V gene has CDR1 SGHKS and CDR2 YYEKEE (reference sequence). Trimming removed 4 bases from V and 4 bases from J, with 18 bases in between. CDR3 nucleotides: TGTGCCAGCAGCCCTGGACCAGGGGCTGTTTACGAGCAGTACTTC. Translation gives CASSPGPGAVYEQYF.

This rearrangement joins TRBV6-5 to TRBJ1-2; D not resolved. The CDR3 is made up of 13 amino acids. V lost 0 bases to trimming and J lost 4 bases, with 6 bases between them. Looked up from germline, CDR1 is MNHEY and CDR2 is SVGAGI. This chain's CDR3 is CASSYSQVYGYTF. The CDR3 coding sequence is TGTGCCAGCAGTTACTCGCAGGTCTATGGCTACACCTTC.

This clone was recorded only once. The CDR3: CASSVGQGKGGAFF. CDR3 DNA sequence: TGTGCCAGCAGCGTCGGACAGGGGAAAGGAGGAGCTTTCTTT. V gene TRBV9 combines with J gene TRBJ1-1; 9 bases agree with TRBD1. Per the germline V gene, CDR1 is SGDLS and CDR2 is YYNGEE. The CDR3 runs to 14 residues. J was trimmed by 10 bases and V by 2 bases; bases with no gene match: 9.

This sequence joins TRBV11-2 and TRBJ2-7, with a possible D match to TRBD2 (6 bases). Germline V gene lookup returns CDR1 SGHAT and CDR2 FQNNGV. This CDR3 is 16 amino acids long. The germline V and J ends were trimmed by 4 bases and 2 bases, with 18 bases remaining between them. The CDR3 is CASSSSSLGLTYEQYF. The CDR3, as DNA: TGTGCCAGCAGCTCAAGCAGTTTGGGACTTACCTACGAGCAGTACTTC.

The chain uses TRBV11-2 and TRBJ1-1, with TRBD1 matching 9 bases. V was pared by 5 bases and J by 0 bases, with 7 bases of the junction left unmatched. Germline V gives CDR1 SGHAT, CDR2 FQNNGV. CDR3 length: 16 residues. CDR3 DNA: TGTGCCAGCAGCGGGCACAGGGGGCCCTTGAACACTGAAGCTTTCTTT. It yields the protein CASSGHRGPLNTEAFF. The full variable domain, completed using reference TRBV11-2 and TRBJ1-1, is EAGVAQSPRYKIIEKRQSVAFWCNPISGHATLYWYQQILGQGPKLLIQFQNNGVVDDSQLPKDRFSAERLKGVDSTLKIQPAKLEDSAVYLCASSGHRGPLNTEAFFGQGTRLTVV.

The chain is built from TRBV7-9 and TRBJ2-7, with TRBD1 identical over 7 bases. The CDR3 has 15 residues. The J segment lost 6 bases and the V segment lost 5 bases, leaving 13 bases of the junction unmatched. In germline, CDR1 is SEHNR, CDR2 FQNEAQ (reference sequence). This CDR3 reads CASSPLTGSGGEQYF. CDR3 DNA: TGTGCCAGCAGCCCCCTGACAGGGTCCGGTGGCGAGCAGTACTTC.

This clone was observed a few times. Other DNA sequences in the sample encode the same CDR3. The chain recombines TRBV2 with TRBJ1-5; no reliable D call. The germline V and J ends were trimmed by 6 bases and 1 base, with 10 bases remaining between them. This CDR3 has 14 amino acids. The germline V gene has CDR1 SNHLY and CDR2 FYNNEI. For the CDR3, the DNA is TGTGCCAGCAGAGCGGGATTAAGCAATCAGCCCCAGCATTTT. This sequence encodes CASRAGLSNQPQHF. Based on the CDR3 plus reference TRBV2 and TRBJ1-5, the full variable domain is EPEVTQTPSHQVTQMGQEVILRCVPISNHLYFYWYRQILGQKVEFLVSFYNNEISEKSEIFDDQFSVERPDGSNFTLKIRSTKLEDSAMYFCASRAGLSNQPQHFGDGTRLSIL.

The rearrangement uses TRBV11-1 and TRBJ1-1; D possibly corresponds to TRBD1 (5 bases). Trimming stripped 1 base from V and 5 bases from J, with 11 bases between. The CDR3 spans 14 residues. CDR1 and CDR2 (germline): SGHAT, FQDESV (reference sequence). DNA for the CDR3: TGTGCCAGCAGCTTAGAGGCAGGGCGGACTGAAGCTTTCTTT. It yields the protein CASSLEAGRTEAFF.